This T cell receptor (beta chain) was recorded in a study of blood T cell repertoires in COVID-19. Across the study: Collection of acute and convalescent COVID-19 samples took place in the United States, Italy and Spain. T cells, B-cell-depleted T cells, or PBMCs supplied cDNA or gDNA.

This CDR3 has 13 residues. V lost 1 base and J 4 bases, leaving 8 bases between the germline ends. Germline V gene lookup returns CDR1 SGHRS and CDR2 YFSETQ. Original methodology: Reference gene primer amplification gave estimated nucleated cell counts. The data were produced by immunoSEQ multiplex PCR, yet TCRdb's version contains in-frame clones alone and is incomplete. That table is the source of V, J and clone size, and D and trimming were worked out from the DNA. The sample lists 210,000 or so clones; approximately 84% were seen once. Input material: peripheral blood. The rearrangement uses TRBV5-1 and TRBJ2-5; no clear D gene. The clonotype comes from a man aged 50 to 59 with acute or convalescent COVID-19. In DNA form, the CDR3 reads TGCGCCAGCAGCTTGAGGCAGCGAGAGACCCAGTACTTC. Protein: CASSLRQRETQYF.